The entry below describes one T cell receptor (beta chain). Its target antigen remains unknown. This sample is part of a study of cytomegalovirus exposure and HLA in healthy donors (TCRdb year 2017). Background for the entire study: An earlier analysis of 587 of the donors reported about 300 Gb of sequence data and 117 million unique TCR beta sequences obtained from 150 million to 200 million T cells. In a later analysis, previously published TCR beta repertoires from more than 500 donors were re-analyzed and high-resolution HLA genotyping was added so that TCR occurrence patterns could be studied. Both class I and class II loci were covered by HLA typing, at four-digit resolution. Across about 380 genotyped donors of the cohort, an average of about 220,000 unique TCR beta nucleotide sequences per donor were sequenced, and around 19% of those sequences were non-productive. Rather than using new phenotypic data, the later analysis identified candidate immune exposures from TCR beta sequences and from how often those sequences occurred across donors. A handful of DR-DQ haplotypes were handled as single units for association and clustering because linkage in the cohort was strong. Donor age, sex, ethnicity and CMV serostatus were compiled together with the repertoire data. All discovery cohort repertoires had been generated on a single sequencing platform. An early release that covered fewer than 800 HLA-typed donors contained around 300 gigabases of sequencing data and 70 million to 100 million unique TCR sequences. The study used immunosequencing to profile the T cell repertoires of more than 650 subjects and linked those repertoires to cytomegalovirus serostatus. Of the 398 genotyped donors, approximately 82% fell in the genetic ancestry cluster associated with self-reported Caucasian donors. Besides the first cohort of 666 subjects, a separate validation cohort made up of 120 different subjects was used. The study aimed to test whether cataloging public T cell receptors could reveal signatures of past pathogen exposure. An earlier analysis of approximately 640 of the donors applied high-throughput TCR beta sequencing to assess whether each TCR beta V gene segment acted as functional or pseudogenic. Typing coverage differed by locus: A, B, C, DRB1 and DQB1 were typed in about 629-640 donors, DQA1 in about 510, DPA1 in approximately 610, and DPB1 in just under 490. In a later genetic analysis, genome-wide SNP genotypes for about three fifths of the roughly 670 donors were used, and that subset was treated as a discovery cohort. High-throughput TCR immunosequencing, statistical association of individual TCRs with disease status, and machine learning were combined to predict cytomegalovirus infection status.

Including the terminal cysteine and phenylalanine, the CDR3 comprises 14 residues. Just the 42-base CDR3 DNA is kept, in frame starting at base 1. CDR1 SQVTM and CDR2 ANQGSEA are derived from the germline V gene. V is reduced by 5 bases and J by 7 bases, leaving a spacing of 18 bases between them. The library was prepared using the immunoSEQ multiplex PCR assay. For the multiplex PCR, a mixture combining 60 forward primers for TCR Vbeta segments and 13 reverse primers for TCR Jbeta segments was used. Amplification of the CDR3 region of rearranged TCR beta genes was performed with a multiplex PCR assay on genomic DNA. Amplified TCR beta libraries were sequenced as 87-base-pair reads on the Illumina HiSeq System. As for the original processing: A later analysis tallied 80 million to 95 million unique TCR beta chains across the 666 repertoires, and some 12 million of those chains were shared by two or more donors. To remove PCR and sequencing errors, raw reads were error-corrected and collapsed into unique sequences using a nearest-neighbor algorithm that merged closely related sequences. V, D and J gene segments were assigned by aligning CDR3 sequences to IMGT reference sequences. For a sequence to be retained, a match of at least six nucleotides was required to both a V gene segment and a J gene segment. A rearrangement was called productive if the CDR3 had no stop codons and remained in frame with V and J, and every other rearrangement was called non-productive. Following IMGT convention, CDR3 was defined as the stretch from the second conserved V-encoded cysteine up to the conserved J-encoded phenylalanine. Sequences without an unambiguous match to a single V gene segment were excluded from the earlier analysis of several hundred of the donors. In an earlier analysis of approximately 590 of the donors, a V segment was called functional when productive rearrangements were above 56.7%, and segregating when the standard deviation between donors exceeded 5%. A statistical classification framework was developed to diagnose cytomegalovirus status using the catalog of TCR beta chain sequences. A later analysis assigned V and J genes by comparing TCR nucleotide sequences with IMGT/GENE-DB human TR gene sequences. Using the TCRdist pipeline, a later analysis assigned CDR3 sequences along with most-parsimonious VDJ recombination scenarios. In a later analysis, each TCR beta chain was defined by its CDR3 amino acid sequence together with its V-gene family, and reads lacking a unique V-gene family were excluded. A later analysis removed roughly 590 highly shared, low-generation-probability nucleotide sequences to deal with suspected cross-contamination and a sequencing artifact. In a later analysis, a clonal expansion index was calculated for each public chain from normalized within-repertoire ranks of inferred template counts. In a later analysis, generation probabilities were computed using a VDJ recombination model fitted to out-of-frame rearrangements, and the results were checked against IGoR. In a later analysis, hypergeometric tests were used to score TCR-TCR, TCR-HLA and TCR-CMV co-occurrence, with a repertoire-size bias correction applied to TCR pairs. In a later analysis, false discovery rates were estimated by permuting HLA or CMV assignments 20 times. In a later analysis, co-occurring TCRs were grouped using DBSCAN, and TCRdist sequence similarity was added for clustering within HLA-allele-positive subsets. Repertoires with fewer than 30,000 or more than 120,000 public chains, plus five repertoires with anomalous nucleotide sharing, were excluded from co-occurrence clustering. The table comes from immuneACCESS by way of TCRdb, which keeps in-frame sequences with V and J called. Part of the clones is missing from these tables; in studies checked, under half for an unresolved V gene and the rest for unknown reasons. V, J and clone size are those of that table, while D and trimming were read from the DNA. The sample table on file contains more than 95,000 clones. About 2% of the sample lies in the top ten.

The cohort was made up of about 610 healthy bone marrow donors. At the time of sampling, all cohort members were nominally healthy, though unrecorded immune exposures were likely present. The donor tested CMV seronegative and was one of the 352 seronegative cohort members. A peripheral blood sample was collected from each donor, and TCR beta sequencing was performed on peripheral blood mononuclear cells. Genomic DNA was extracted from the blood cell samples with the Qiagen DNeasy Blood Extraction Kit. Study-wide findings and limitations: Over 15 rarely observed V segments, including chromosome 9 orphons, were excluded from the earlier analysis of a few hundred of the donors because counts were too low. In vitro tests confirmed that a few of the cytomegalovirus-associated TCR beta chains recognize cytomegalovirus antigens. In a later analysis, 16,951 TCR beta sequences were associated with specific HLA alleles at a false discovery rate of 0.05. An association between a missense DCLRE1C variant and V-gene and J-gene trimming of TCR beta chains was found in a later genetic analysis and replicated in an independent cohort. Sequencing depth was assumed to be roughly uniform across donors in the presence/absence analyses, though that assumption may not hold. Across donors, most TCR sequences were observed very rarely, whereas some public TCRs were present in many individuals. A cluster of highly shared sequence variants was judged likely to be a technical artifact of the sequencing pipeline. A later analysis found that HLA-associated TCR beta chains were more clonally expanded and had lower generation probabilities than equally common non-associated chains. Some IMGT-functional V segments, including TRBV6-2 and TRBV6-3, could not be distinguished by the 87-base-pair reads and were therefore excluded. This cohort had only TCR beta chains sequenced, and the lack of alpha or paired-chain data limited which features could be detected. Cytomegalovirus status was reported to be diagnosed by the classifier with high specificity and sensitivity in both the original and validation cohorts. Linkage disequilibrium might explain the correlated functional status among segregating V segments, but an unknown experimental factor could not be excluded. According to a later analysis, TCR association rates differed among HLA loci, with DRB1 alleles showing the most associated TCRs and HLA-C alleles showing the fewest. The only immune exposure information available for the cohort was CMV serostatus. The study listed 164 TCR beta chains as associated with cytomegalovirus. In a later genetic analysis, fewer N-insertions in productive TCRs were reported among donors in an Asian-associated ancestry cluster than the roughly 700-donor mean. A further reported finding was that TCR beta sequences accurately predicted the HLA-A and HLA-B alleles for most subjects in the first cohort. HLA typing was unavailable for some donors at each locus, so association tests used only the typed subset. According to the authors, the approach could potentially be generalized to other disease states and immunological phenotypes. According to a later analysis, most CMV-associated TCR beta chains appeared to be HLA-restricted, and the HLA associations seemed to be driven largely by CMV exposure. Strong co-occurrence of HLA alleles, especially DR and DQ, made assigning TCR associations to individual alleles difficult. Several of the top co-occurrence clusters appeared to be linked to parvovirus B19, influenza, CMV and Epstein-Barr virus, according to a later analysis. Broadly in line with IMGT annotations, most TCR beta V segments showed up in productive rearrangements about 90% or about 30% of the time in an earlier analysis of about 500 of the donors.

Material: PBMCs. The chain is made from TRBV29-1 and TRBJ1-5; the D gene is perhaps TRBD1, on 6 matching bases. This receptor was taken from a man in his forties in good health and CMV-seronegative. The CDR3 sequence is CSVQGAGENQPQHF. The nucleotide sequence is given as TGCAGCGTTCAAGGGGCAGGGGAAAACCAGCCCCAGCATTTT.